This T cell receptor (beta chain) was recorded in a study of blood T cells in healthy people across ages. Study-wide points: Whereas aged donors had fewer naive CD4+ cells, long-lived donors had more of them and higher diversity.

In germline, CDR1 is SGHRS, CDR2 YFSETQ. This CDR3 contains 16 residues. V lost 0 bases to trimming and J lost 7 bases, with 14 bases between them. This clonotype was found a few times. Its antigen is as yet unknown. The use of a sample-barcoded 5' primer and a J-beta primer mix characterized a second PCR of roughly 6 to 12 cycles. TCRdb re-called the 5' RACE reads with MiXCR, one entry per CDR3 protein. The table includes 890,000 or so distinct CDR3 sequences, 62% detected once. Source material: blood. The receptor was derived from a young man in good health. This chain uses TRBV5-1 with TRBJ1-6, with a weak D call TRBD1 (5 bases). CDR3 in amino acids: CASSLEPGLRNSPLHF. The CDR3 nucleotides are TGCGCCAGCAGCTTGGAACCGGGACTGAGAAATTCACCCCTCCACTTT.